The TCR beta chain under discussion was sequenced for a study of cytomegalovirus exposure and HLA in healthy donors. General study findings and limits: Excluded were some V segments that proved indistinguishable, including TRBV6-2 and TRBV6-3. Earlier analysis yielded a pattern in which most TCR beta V segments were productive about 87% or about 30% of the time.

The study ran its PCR with 60 Vbeta and 13 Jbeta primers. Assay: immunoSEQ multiplex PCR; the TCRdb copy retains only in-frame clones and omits some. The table includes more than 110,000 clones, roughly 77% detected once. This clone is a singleton in its sample. Its antigen is as yet unknown. V lost 6 bases, J lost 4 bases, and 10 bases lay in between. Germline V CDR1 and CDR2: LNHDA, SQIVND (reference sequence). The CDR3 has 13 amino acids. The material sequenced was PBMCs. J is TRBJ1-5 and V is TRBV19, with a tentative D call TRBD1 (6 bases). The sequence was obtained from a man younger than 45 in good health and CMV-seronegative. The DNA of the CDR3 is TGTGCCAGTAGGGGCAGGGGTAATCAGCCCCAGCATTTT. This encodes CASRGRGNQPQHF.